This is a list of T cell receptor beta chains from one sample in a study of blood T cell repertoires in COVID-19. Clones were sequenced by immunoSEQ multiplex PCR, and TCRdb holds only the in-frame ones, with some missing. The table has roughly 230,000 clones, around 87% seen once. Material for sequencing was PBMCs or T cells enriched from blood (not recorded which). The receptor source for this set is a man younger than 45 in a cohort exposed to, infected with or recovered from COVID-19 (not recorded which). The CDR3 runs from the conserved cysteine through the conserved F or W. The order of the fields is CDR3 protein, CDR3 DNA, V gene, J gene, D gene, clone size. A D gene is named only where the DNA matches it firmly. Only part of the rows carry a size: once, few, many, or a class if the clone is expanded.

CASSLTAGDHYEQYF	TGTGCCAGCAGTTTGACCGCGGGAGATCACTACGAGCAGTACTTC	TRBV28	TRBJ2-7	TRBD2	.
CASSLLGSTSGINEQFF	TGTGCCAGCAGCTTATTGGGGTCGACTAGCGGGATAAATGAGCAGTTCTTC	TRBV11-3	TRBJ2-1	TRBD2	.
CASSAGGRYEQFF	TGTGCCAGCAGTGCGGGAGGTCGCTATGAGCAGTTCTTC	TRBV6-4	TRBJ2-1	TRBD2	.
CASSLVPTDTQYF	TGTGCCAGCAGCTTAGTTCCAACAGATACGCAGTATTTT	TRBV11-2	TRBJ2-3	.	.
CASSPGQGLYNEQFF	TGTGCCAGCAGCCCTGGACAGGGATTGTACAATGAGCAGTTCTTC	TRBV28	TRBJ2-1	TRBD1	.
CATTGQISGANVLTF	TGTGCCACAACGGGACAAATCTCTGGGGCCAACGTCCTGACTTTC	TRBV6-5	TRBJ2-6	.	.
CASSPAEQQTGANVLTF	TGTGCCAGCAGCCCCGCTGAGCAACAGACTGGGGCCAACGTCCTGACTTTC	TRBV4-2	TRBJ2-6	.	.
CASGDRGSFRDEKLFF	TGTGCCAGCGGGGACAGAGGATCTTTCAGGGATGAAAAACTGTTTTTT	TRBV19	TRBJ1-4	TRBD1	.
CASSPISGNNEQFF	TGTGCCAGCAGCCCCATTAGCGGAAACAATGAGCAGTTCTTC	TRBV9	TRBJ2-1	.	few
CASSYGREDQPQHF	TGTGCCAGCAGTTACGGCCGGGAAGATCAGCCCCAGCATTTT	TRBV6-2/TRBV6-3	TRBJ1-5	.	.
CASSVGTSGYEQYF	TGTGCCAGCAGCGTCGGGACTAGCGGCTACGAGCAGTACTTC	TRBV9	TRBJ2-7	TRBD2	.
CASSKVGFAGQKPTFTDTQYF	TGTGCCAGCAGCAAAGTTGGTTTCGCCGGACAGAAACCGACATTCACAGATACGCAGTATTTT	TRBV21-1	TRBJ2-3	.	.
CASSQRTGELFF	TGTGCCAGCAGCCAACGCACCGGGGAGCTGTTTTTT	TRBV3-1/TRBV3-2	TRBJ2-2	.	.
CASGFYANTGELFF	TGTGCCAGCGGCTTTTACGCGAACACCGGGGAGCTGTTTTTT	TRBV28	TRBJ2-2	.	.
CSASPHREMVRNQPQHF	TGCAGTGCTAGTCCACACAGGGAGATGGTTCGCAATCAGCCCCAGCATTTT	TRBV20-1	TRBJ1-5	.	.
CASSFTGGPSYEQYF	TGTGCCAGCAGTTTCACAGGGGGGCCCTCCTACGAGCAGTACTTC	TRBV6-5	TRBJ2-7	TRBD1	.
CASSYSGQGFSYEQYF	TGTGCCAGCAGTTACTCGGGACAGGGATTCTCCTACGAGCAGTACTTC	TRBV6-2/TRBV6-3	TRBJ2-7	TRBD1	once
CASSRVGRGELFF	TGTGCCAGCAGTCGAGTGGGGCGGGGGGAGCTGTTTTTT	TRBV27	TRBJ2-2	.	few
CASSLPGQSSTDTQYF	TGTGCCAGCAGTCTACCGGGACAGAGTAGCACAGATACGCAGTATTTT	TRBV7-6	TRBJ2-3	TRBD1	.
CASSALARGSAYEQYF	TGTGCCAGCAGCGCCTTAGCCCGGGGGAGTGCCTACGAGCAGTACTTC	TRBV9	TRBJ2-7	.	.
CASSLTGTLDGYTF	TGTGCCAGCAGCTTGACAGGGACTTTGGATGGCTACACCTTC	TRBV7-2	TRBJ1-2	TRBD1	.
CATSDSRGVGEWNTEAFF	TGTGCCACCAGTGATTCCAGGGGGGTCGGAGAATGGAACACTGAAGCTTTCTTT	TRBV24-1	TRBJ1-1	TRBD1	.
CASSDSYSNQPQHF	TGTGCCAGCAGCGACAGTTATAGCAATCAGCCCCAGCATTTT	TRBV2	TRBJ1-5	.	.
CASSLAFRGRQGEQFF	TGTGCCAGCAGTTTGGCGTTCAGGGGGCGTCAAGGAGAGCAGTTCTTC	TRBV27	TRBJ2-1	TRBD1	.
CASSLAGNTIYF	TGTGCCAGCAGCCTTGCTGGAAACACCATATATTTT	TRBV28	TRBJ1-3	.	.
CASSHPWTGSLQGNEKLFF	TGTGCCAGCTCACACCCCTGGACAGGGTCTCTACAGGGTAACGAAAAACTGTTTTTT	TRBV18	TRBJ1-4	TRBD1	.
CASSLGGRGTDTQYF	TGTGCCAGCAGCTTGGGCGGGAGGGGCACAGATACGCAGTATTTT	TRBV5-5	TRBJ2-3	TRBD2	.
CASSSNQGGGETQYF	TGTGCCAGCAGCTCTAACCAGGGTGGAGGGGAGACCCAGTACTTC	TRBV13	TRBJ2-5	.	.
CASSPASGKEETQYF	TGCGCCAGCAGTCCCGCTAGCGGGAAGGAAGAGACCCAGTACTTC	TRBV4-3	TRBJ2-5	TRBD2	.
CASSPRATGPSGAGYTF	TGTGCCAGCAGCCCTCGGGCGACAGGGCCCTCTGGGGCTGGCTACACCTTC	TRBV13	TRBJ1-2	TRBD1	.
CASSRARRETQYF	TGTGCCAGCAGCCGCGCCCGCCGGGAGACCCAGTACTTC	TRBV11-1	TRBJ2-5	.	.
CSGTGTSGHNEQFF	TGCAGCGGTACCGGGACTAGCGGACACAATGAGCAGTTCTTC	TRBV29-1	TRBJ2-1	TRBD2	.
CASSPQGAGYGYTF	TGTGCCAGCAGCCCACAGGGGGCAGGCTATGGCTACACCTTC	TRBV9	TRBJ1-2	TRBD1	.
CSVEPGWEQFF	TGCAGCGTTGAACCCGGTTGGGAGCAGTTCTTC	TRBV29-1	TRBJ2-1	.	.
CASSERPPESDGYTF	TGTGCCAGCAGTGAAAGACCTCCGGAGTCCGATGGCTACACCTTC	TRBV2	TRBJ1-2	.	.